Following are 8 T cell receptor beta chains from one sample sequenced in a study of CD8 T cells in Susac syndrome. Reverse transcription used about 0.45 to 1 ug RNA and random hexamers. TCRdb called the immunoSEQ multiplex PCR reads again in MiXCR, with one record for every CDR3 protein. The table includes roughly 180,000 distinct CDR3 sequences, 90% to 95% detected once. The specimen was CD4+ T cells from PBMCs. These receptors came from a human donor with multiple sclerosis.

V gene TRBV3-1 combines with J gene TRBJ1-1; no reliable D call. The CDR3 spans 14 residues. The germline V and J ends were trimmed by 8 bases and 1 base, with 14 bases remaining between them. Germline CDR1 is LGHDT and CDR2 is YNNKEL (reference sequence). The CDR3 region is CASSKREGNTEAFF. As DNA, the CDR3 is TGTGCCAGCTCCAAGAGGGAGGGGAACACTGAAGCTTTCTTT.

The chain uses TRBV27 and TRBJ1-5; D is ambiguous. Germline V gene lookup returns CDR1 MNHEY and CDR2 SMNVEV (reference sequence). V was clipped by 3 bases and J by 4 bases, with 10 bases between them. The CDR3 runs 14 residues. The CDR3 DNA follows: TGTGCCAGCAGTTTCAATGCGGGGAATCAGCCCCAGCATTTT. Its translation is CASSFNAGNQPQHF.

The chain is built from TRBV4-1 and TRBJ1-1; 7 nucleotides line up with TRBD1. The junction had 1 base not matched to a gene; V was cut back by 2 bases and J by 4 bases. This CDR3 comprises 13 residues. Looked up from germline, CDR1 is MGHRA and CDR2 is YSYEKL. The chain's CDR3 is CASSQYRGTEAFF. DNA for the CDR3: TGCGCCAGCAGCCAATACAGGGGCACTGAAGCTTTCTTT.

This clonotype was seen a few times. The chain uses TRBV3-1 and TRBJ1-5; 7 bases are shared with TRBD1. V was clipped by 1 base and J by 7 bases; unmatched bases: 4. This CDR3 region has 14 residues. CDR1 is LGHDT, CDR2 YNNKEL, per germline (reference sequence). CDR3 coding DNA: TGTGCCAGCAGCCAAGGACAGGGTAACCAGCCCCAGCATTTT. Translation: CASSQGQGNQPQHF.

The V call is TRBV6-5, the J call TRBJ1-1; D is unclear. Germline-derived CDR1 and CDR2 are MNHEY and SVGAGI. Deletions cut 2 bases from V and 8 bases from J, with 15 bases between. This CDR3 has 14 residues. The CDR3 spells CASSYTQRWVEAFF. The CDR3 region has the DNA TGTGCCAGCAGTTACACCCAGCGGTGGGTGGAAGCTTTCTTT.

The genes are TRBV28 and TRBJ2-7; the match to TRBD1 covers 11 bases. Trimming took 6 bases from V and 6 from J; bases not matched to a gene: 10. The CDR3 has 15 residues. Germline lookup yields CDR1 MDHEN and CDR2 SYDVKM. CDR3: CASSPHGTGGGEQYF. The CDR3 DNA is TGTGCCAGCAGCCCCCACGGGACAGGGGGAGGCGAGCAGTACTTC.

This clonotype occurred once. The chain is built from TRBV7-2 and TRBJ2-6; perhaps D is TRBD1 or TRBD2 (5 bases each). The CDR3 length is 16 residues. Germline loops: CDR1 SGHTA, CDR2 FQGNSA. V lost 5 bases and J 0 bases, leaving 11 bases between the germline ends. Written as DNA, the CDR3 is TGTGCCAGCAGCGGCCGGGACGGCTCTGGGGCCAACGTCCTGACTTTC. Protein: CASSGRDGSGANVLTF.

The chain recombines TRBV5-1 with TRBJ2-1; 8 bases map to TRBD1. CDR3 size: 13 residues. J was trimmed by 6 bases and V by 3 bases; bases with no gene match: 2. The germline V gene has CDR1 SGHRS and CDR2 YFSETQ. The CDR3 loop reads CASSSDRGNEQFF. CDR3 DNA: TGCGCCAGCAGCTCCGACAGGGGCAATGAGCAGTTCTTC.